These T cell receptor beta chains were read from a single sample in a study of T cells in Graves' hyperthyroidism and ophthalmopathy. TCRdb called the multiplex PCR reads again in MiXCR, with one record for every CDR3 protein. This table has a few hundred thousand distinct CDR3 sequences, roughly 25% appearing once. The source material was blood. Receptors originate from a middle-aged man with Graves' hyperthyroidism. Each CDR3 is given with its conserved first and last residue. The order of the fields is J gene, V gene, clone size, D gene, CDR3 DNA, CDR3 protein. D genes are given only for firm matches. Not all rows give a size; the values are once, few, many and, for expanded clones, a class.

TRBJ2-2 | TRBV24-1 | NA | NA | TGTGCCACCAGTGCCCCGCTCGCGGGGCTCGCGAACACCGGGGAGCTGTTTTTT | CATSAPLAGLANTGELFF
TRBJ2-7 | TRBV6-1 | NA | NA | TGTGCCAGCAGTTTCACGCGGGGCGAGCAGTACTTC | CASSFTRGEQYF
TRBJ1-5 | TRBV12-3/TRBV12-4 | NA | NA | TGTGCCAGCAGGCTCTCGGGGGGTAGCAATCAGCCCCAGCATTTT | CASRLSGGSNQPQHF
TRBJ2-1 | TRBV19 | few | NA | TGTGCCAGTAGGCATGGGTTGAGAGTTGAGCAGTTCTTC | CASRHGLRVEQFF
TRBJ1-2 | TRBV11-3 | many | TRBD1 | TGTGCCAGCAGCCTGCTGAGGACAGGAGTTAACTATGGCTACACCTTC | CASSLLRTGVNYGYTF
TRBJ2-3 | TRBV5-1 | NA | TRBD2 | TGCGCCAGCAGCTTGGTTCCCCAGCGGGAGGACTTCACAGATACGCAGTATTTT | CASSLVPQREDFTDTQYF
TRBJ2-2 | TRBV29-1 | few | NA | TGCAGCGTGGGATGGCTAGGGGACCGGAACACCGGGGAGCTGTTTTTT | CSVGWLGDRNTGELFF
TRBJ1-6 | TRBV6-1 | NA | TRBD1 | TGTGCTGCGCAGGGGGCCTATAATTCACCCCTCCACTTT | CAAQGAYNSPLHF
TRBJ1-5 | TRBV6-4 | NA | NA | TGTGCCAGCAGTGGGGGGGCAAGAAGCAATCAGCCCCAGCATTTT | CASSGGARSNQPQHF
TRBJ2-1 | TRBV6-1 | NA | NA | TGTGCCAGCAGCATAAGCGCGCCCGACGAGGGTGAGCAGTTCTTC | CASSISAPDEGEQFF
TRBJ1-4 | TRBV29-1 | NA | TRBD1 | TGCAGCGTAAAGGGGGACAGGGCGGATGGTTATGAAAAACTGTTTTTT | CSVKGDRADGYEKLFF
TRBJ2-2 | TRBV6-2/TRBV6-3 | many | NA | TGTGCCAGCAGTCCCCTAAGGGTGGTCACCGGGGAGCTGTTTTTT | CASSPLRVVTGELFF
TRBJ2-5 | TRBV20-1 | many | TRBD1 | TGCAGTACGAAGACAGGGGGCGCGGGGGAGACCCAGTACTTC | CSTKTGGAGETQYF
TRBJ1-2 | TRBV5-1 | many | NA | TGTGCCAGCAGCTCCGACAGCTATGGCTACACCTTC | CASSSDSYGYTF
TRBJ2-2 | TRBV19 | NA | NA | TGTGCCAGTACGAAGGGGAAGAACACCGGGGAGCTGTTTTTT | CASTKGKNTGELFF
TRBJ1-6 | TRBV18 | NA | NA | TGTGCCAGCTCACGCCCGGATAATTCACCCCTCCACTTT | CASSRPDNSPLHF
TRBJ2-7 | TRBV12-3/TRBV12-4 | few | NA | TGTGCCAGCAGTACCGACGACAGAACCTACGAGCAGTACTTC | CASSTDDRTYEQYF
TRBJ1-1 | TRBV11-3 | NA | NA | TGTGCCAGCAGCCTAATGGGACATTTAGGAGGCACTGAAGCTTTCTTT | CASSLMGHLGGTEAFF
TRBJ2-3 | TRBV6-2/TRBV6-3 | few | TRBD2 | TGTGCCACCAGCGGGAGGGGCTCAGATACGCAGTATTTT | CATSGRGSDTQYF
TRBJ1-2 | TRBV6-1 | NA | NA | TGTGCCAGCACCTACAACCTGGGTTATGGCTACACCTTC | CASTYNLGYGYTF
TRBJ2-3 | TRBV11-1 | NA | NA | TGTGCCAGCAGGGTGGGAGGCCTCGCGGATACGCAGTATTTT | CASRVGGLADTQYF
TRBJ1-4 | TRBV9 | NA | NA | TGTGCCAGCAGCGTAGACAGCCAAAATGAAAAACTGTTTTTT | CASSVDSQNEKLFF
TRBJ2-5 | TRBV2 | NA | TRBD1 | TGTGCCAGCACCCGGGACAGGGGGAGGTTGGAGACCCAGTACTTC | CASTRDRGRLETQYF
TRBJ2-3 | TRBV28 | NA | TRBD2 | TGTGCCAGCAGTTCATCTGGCGGGAGGGCCGATACGCAGTATTTT | CASSSSGGRADTQYF
TRBJ1-2 | TRBV7-9 | NA | TRBD1 | TGTGCCAGCAGCTTAGGGGGGGACAGAGTATATGGCTACACCTTC | CASSLGGDRVYGYTF
TRBJ1-5 | TRBV5-1 | few | NA | TGCGCCAGCAGCTTGTTGGGGGGCACTCAGCCCCAGCATTTT | CASSLLGGTQPQHF
TRBJ2-3 | TRBV10-1 | few | TRBD1 | TGCGCCAGCAGTGCGATCACCGGGACAGGGCCAGATACGCAGTATTTT | CASSAITGTGPDTQYF
TRBJ2-5 | TRBV9 | NA | NA | TGTGCCAGCAGCGTAGACGCGAGGGGGGAGACCCAGTACTTC | CASSVDARGETQYF
TRBJ1-6 | TRBV27 | many | NA | TGTGCCAGCAGTCCCTACGGGACGCTTTCACCCCTCCACTTT | CASSPYGTLSPLHF
TRBJ2-1 | TRBV5-1 | few | TRBD2 | TGCGCCAGCAGCTCACTAGCGGGAGCTAACAATGAGCAGTTCTTC | CASSSLAGANNEQFF
TRBJ2-5 | TRBV11-2 | many | NA | TGTGCCAGCAGCTTCCCAGGACAAGAGACCCAGTACTTC | CASSFPGQETQYF
TRBJ2-3 | TRBV9 | few | NA | TGTGCCAGCAGCGTAGATGGGACTTTAACAGATACGCAGTATTTT | CASSVDGTLTDTQYF
TRBJ2-7 | TRBV12-3/TRBV12-4 | many | NA | TGTGCCAGCAGTGCCGGATGGCGCCGGGGGGAGCAGTACTTC | CASSAGWRRGEQYF
TRBJ2-1 | TRBV5-1 | NA | NA | TGCGCCAGCAGCTCCGGGTGGAGCTCCTACAATGAGCAGTTCTTC | CASSSGWSSYNEQFF
TRBJ2-7 | TRBV10-3 | NA | NA | TGTGCCATCAGTGAGCAGGGGTACTACGAGCAGTACTTC | CAISEQGYYEQYF
TRBJ1-2 | TRBV20-1 | NA | NA | TGCAGTGCCTCCCATGAGGGGGGCTACTATGGCTACACCTTC | CSASHEGGYYGYTF
TRBJ1-2 | TRBV6-1 | NA | NA | TGTGCCAGCCGGTCCACACTGTTGGTGGGCTACACCTTC | CASRSTLLVGYTF
TRBJ2-1 | TRBV28 | many | NA | TGTGCCAGCAGTTTCCGGACTGTTGTCAGCTCCTACAATGAGCAGTTCTTC | CASSFRTVVSSYNEQFF
TRBJ1-1 | TRBV11-2 | many | NA | TGTGCCAGCAGACGCGACCCGACAGCGAACACTGAAGCTTTCTTT | CASRRDPTANTEAFF
TRBJ2-1 | TRBV7-9 | NA | TRBD1 | TGTGCCAGCAGCCAAGACATGGTGACAGGGAAAGATGAGCAGTTCTTC | CASSQDMVTGKDEQFF
TRBJ2-3 | TRBV7-3 | few | TRBD2 | TGTGCCAGCAGTCCAGCCGGGACTAGCGGGATTACAGATACGCAGTATTTT | CASSPAGTSGITDTQYF
TRBJ2-5 | TRBV7-9 | NA | TRBD1 | TGTGCCAGCAGCTTGGTACAGGGGCCTAACCAAGAGACCCAGTACTTC | CASSLVQGPNQETQYF